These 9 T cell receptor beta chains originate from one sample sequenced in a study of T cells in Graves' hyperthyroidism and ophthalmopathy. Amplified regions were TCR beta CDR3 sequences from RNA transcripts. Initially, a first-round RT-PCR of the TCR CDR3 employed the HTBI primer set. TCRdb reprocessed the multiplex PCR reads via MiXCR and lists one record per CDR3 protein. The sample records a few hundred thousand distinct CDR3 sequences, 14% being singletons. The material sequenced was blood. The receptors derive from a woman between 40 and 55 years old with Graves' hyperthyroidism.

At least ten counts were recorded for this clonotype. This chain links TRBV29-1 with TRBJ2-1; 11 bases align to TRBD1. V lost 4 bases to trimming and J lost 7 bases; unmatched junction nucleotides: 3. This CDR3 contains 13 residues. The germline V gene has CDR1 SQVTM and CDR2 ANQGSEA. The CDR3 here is CSVAGQGANEQFF. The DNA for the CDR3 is TGCAGCGTTGCCGGACAGGGGGCTAATGAGCAGTTCTTC.

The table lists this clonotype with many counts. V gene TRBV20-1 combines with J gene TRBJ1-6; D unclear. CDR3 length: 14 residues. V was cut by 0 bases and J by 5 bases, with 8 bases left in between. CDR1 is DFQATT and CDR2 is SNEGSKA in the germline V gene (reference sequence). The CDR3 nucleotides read TGCAGTGCTAGAGAGATCCGGGATAATTCACCCCTCCACTTT. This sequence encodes CSAREIRDNSPLHF.

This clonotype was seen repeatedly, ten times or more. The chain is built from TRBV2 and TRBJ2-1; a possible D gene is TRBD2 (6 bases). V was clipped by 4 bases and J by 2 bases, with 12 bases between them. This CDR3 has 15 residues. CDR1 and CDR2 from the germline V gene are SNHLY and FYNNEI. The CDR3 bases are TGTGCCAGCAGTGTGGGCGGGACCCCCTACAATGAGCAGTTCTTC. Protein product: CASSVGGTPYNEQFF.

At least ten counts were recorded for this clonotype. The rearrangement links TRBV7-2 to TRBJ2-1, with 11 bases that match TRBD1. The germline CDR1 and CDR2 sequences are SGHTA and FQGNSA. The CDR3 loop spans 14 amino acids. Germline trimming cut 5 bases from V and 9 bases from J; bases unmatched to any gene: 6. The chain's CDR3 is CASSEGQGAREQFF. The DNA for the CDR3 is TGTGCCAGCAGCGAAGGACAGGGGGCGCGTGAGCAGTTCTTC.

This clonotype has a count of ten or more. CDR3 amino acids: CASRPGHNYEQYF. CDR3 sequence (DNA): TGCGCCAGCCGCCCGGGACATAACTACGAGCAGTACTTC. V usage is TRBV5-1 and J usage is TRBJ2-7, with D possibly TRBD1 on 6 matching bases. Germline CDR1 SGHRS, CDR2 YFSETQ. The V end lost 7 bases, the J end lost 3 bases, and 14 bases lay between the germline ends. CDR3 length: 13 residues.

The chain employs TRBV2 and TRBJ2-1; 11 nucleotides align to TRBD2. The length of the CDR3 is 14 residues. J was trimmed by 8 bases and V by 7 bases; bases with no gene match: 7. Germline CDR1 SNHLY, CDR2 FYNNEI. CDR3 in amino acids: CASKSTSGTDEQFF. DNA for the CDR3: TGTGCCAGCAAATCGACTAGCGGGACTGATGAGCAGTTCTTC.

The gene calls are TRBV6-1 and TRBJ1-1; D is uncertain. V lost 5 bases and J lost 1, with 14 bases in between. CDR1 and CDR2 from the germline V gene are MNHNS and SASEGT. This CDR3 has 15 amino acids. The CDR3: CASSYTGHPNTEAFF. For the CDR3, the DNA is TGTGCCAGCAGTTATACTGGGCATCCGAACACTGAAGCTTTCTTT.

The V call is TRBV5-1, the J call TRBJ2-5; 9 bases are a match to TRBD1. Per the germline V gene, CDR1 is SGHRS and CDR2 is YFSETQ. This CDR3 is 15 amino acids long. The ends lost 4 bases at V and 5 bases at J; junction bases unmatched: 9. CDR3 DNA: TGCGCCAGCAGCGATACAGGGGGCCGGGAGGAGACCCAGTACTTC. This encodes CASSDTGGREETQYF.

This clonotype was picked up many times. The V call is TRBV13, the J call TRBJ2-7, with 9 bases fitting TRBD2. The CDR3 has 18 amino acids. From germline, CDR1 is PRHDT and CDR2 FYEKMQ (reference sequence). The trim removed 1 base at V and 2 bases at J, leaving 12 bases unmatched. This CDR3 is CASSLVGSGSSSPYEQYF. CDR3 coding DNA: TGTGCCAGCAGCTTAGTCGGTAGCGGGAGTTCAAGTCCCTACGAGCAGTACTTC.